This is a list of T cell receptor beta chains from one sample in a study of T-cell reconstitution after alpha-beta-depleted transplantation in children. TCRdb re-called the PCR reads with MiXCR, one entry per CDR3 protein. The sample has about 590,000 distinct CDR3 sequences; 10% to 15% are singletons. Source: PBMCs, mostly from graft donor cells, taken 360 days after TCRalphabeta/CD19-depleted stem cell transplant. All receptors come from a male patient aged 10 to 17 who had a stem cell transplant for acute myeloid leukemia, so the T cells may come from the graft donor. Both conserved end residues are part of each CDR3. A D gene is named only where the DNA matches it firmly. Clone size is shown for a subset of rows, as once, few, many or a class of expanded clone.

V: TRBV30; J: TRBJ2-5; size: few; D: -; CDR3: CAWRGSPGQETQYF; DNA: TGTGCCTGGAGAGGAAGTCCGGGGCAAGAGACCCAGTACTTC
V: TRBV12-3/TRBV12-4; J: TRBJ2-7; size: many; D: -; CDR3: CASSLLTAAYF; DNA: TGTGCCAGCAGTCTGCTGACAGCCGCTTACTTC
V: TRBV11-1; J: TRBJ2-5; size: few; D: -; CDR3: CASSLGLVGELRETQYF; DNA: TGTGCCAGCAGCTTAGGGTTGGTGGGAGAGCTTCGAGAGACCCAGTACTTC
V: TRBV9; J: TRBJ2-1; size: few; D: TRBD2; CDR3: CASSVVVGGTSGKYPGEQFF; DNA: TGTGCCAGCAGCGTAGTAGTGGGGGGAACTAGCGGGAAGTACCCTGGTGAGCAGTTCTTC
V: TRBV6-4; J: TRBJ1-1; size: few; D: -; CDR3: CASSDGPLGLSTEAFF; DNA: TGTGCCAGCAGTGACGGGCCCTTGGGATTGAGCACTGAAGCTTTCTTT
V: TRBV29-1; J: TRBJ1-1; size: many; D: -; CDR3: CSGGPDGSEAFF; DNA: TGCAGCGGGGGGCCGGACGGGTCTGAAGCTTTCTTT
V: TRBV6-5; J: TRBJ2-2; size: many; D: TRBD2; CDR3: CASSYLPRGSGRATGELFF; DNA: TGTGCCAGCAGTTACCTACCCCGGGGGAGCGGGAGGGCCACCGGGGAGCTGTTTTTT
V: TRBV4-2; J: TRBJ2-1; size: -; D: -; CDR3: CASSQLGDNYYNEQFF; DNA: TGTGCCAGCAGCCAACTAGGGGACAACTATTACAATGAGCAGTTCTTC
V: TRBV12-3/TRBV12-4; J: TRBJ1-2; size: -; D: -; CDR3: CASSLDSKGYTF; DNA: TGTGCCAGCAGTTTAGACAGTAAAGGCTACACCTTC
V: TRBV20-1; J: TRBJ2-3; size: -; D: TRBD2; CDR3: CSATWTSGPTDTQYF; DNA: TGCAGTGCCACCTGGACTAGCGGGCCCACAGATACGCAGTATTTT
V: TRBV7-9; J: TRBJ1-5; size: -; D: -; CDR3: CASSLENQPQHF; DNA: TGTGCCAGCAGCCTAGAAAATCAGCCCCAGCATTTT
V: TRBV6-5; J: TRBJ2-7; size: -; D: -; CDR3: CASSYSYKTYEQYF; DNA: TGTGCCAGCAGTTACTCCTACAAGACCTACGAGCAGTACTTC
V: TRBV12-3/TRBV12-4; J: TRBJ2-3; size: few; D: TRBD2; CDR3: CASSLNMGGSGTDTQYF; DNA: TGTGCCAGCAGTTTAAATATGGGCGGGAGTGGGACAGATACGCAGTATTTT
V: TRBV20-1; J: TRBJ2-5; size: many; D: -; CDR3: CSAGRDYTLGETQYF; DNA: TGCAGTGCTGGTAGAGATTATACCTTGGGAGAGACCCAGTACTTC
V: TRBV28; J: TRBJ2-3; size: few; D: TRBD2; CDR3: CASSYRTSLSYF; DNA: TGTGCCAGCAGCTACCGGACTAGCCTCAGTTATTTT
V: TRBV25-1; J: TRBJ2-7; size: -; D: TRBD2; CDR3: CASSEWGGETEQYF; DNA: TGTGCCAGCAGTGAATGGGGGGGAGAAACCGAGCAGTACTTC
V: TRBV10-3; J: TRBJ2-7; size: many; D: TRBD1; CDR3: CAISEPRDRSSYEQYF; DNA: TGTGCCATCAGTGAGCCCCGGGACAGGAGCTCCTACGAGCAGTACTTC
V: TRBV7-2; J: TRBJ2-4; size: few; D: TRBD2; CDR3: CASSLVASGVAKNIQYF; DNA: TGTGCCAGCAGCTTAGTGGCTAGCGGAGTAGCCAAAAACATTCAGTACTTC
V: TRBV12-3/TRBV12-4; J: TRBJ1-2; size: -; D: -; CDR3: CASTRWAYGYTF; DNA: TGTGCCAGCACCCGATGGGCCTATGGCTACACCTTC
V: TRBV6-2/TRBV6-3; J: TRBJ2-7; size: -; D: TRBD2; CDR3: CASSYNAGGMSEQYF; DNA: TGTGCCAGCAGTTACAATGCGGGAGGAATGAGCGAGCAGTACTTC
V: TRBV29-1; J: TRBJ2-1; size: many; D: TRBD2; CDR3: CSVEGLAGGQEQFF; DNA: TGCAGCGTTGAAGGCCTAGCGGGAGGTCAGGAGCAGTTCTTC
V: TRBV20-1; J: TRBJ2-3; size: few; D: TRBD2; CDR3: CSASWSSSGITDTQYF; DNA: TGCAGTGCTAGTTGGTCCTCTAGCGGAATCACAGATACGCAGTATTTT
V: TRBV28; J: TRBJ2-2; size: -; D: -; CDR3: CASSLVRPRVLGELFF; DNA: TGTGCCAGCAGTTTAGTACGCCCAAGGGTACTAGGGGAGCTGTTTTTT
V: TRBV7-9; J: TRBJ2-3; size: -; D: -; CDR3: CASSSRDGTDTQYF; DNA: TGTGCCAGCAGCTCGAGGGACGGCACAGATACGCAGTATTTT
V: TRBV28; J: TRBJ2-7; size: -; D: TRBD1; CDR3: CATADRGSYEQYF; DNA: TGTGCCACCGCGGACAGGGGAAGCTACGAGCAGTACTTC
V: TRBV12-3/TRBV12-4; J: TRBJ1-5; size: many; D: -; CDR3: CASRIGGNQPQHF; DNA: TGTGCCAGCAGGATCGGAGGGAACCAGCCCCAGCATTTT
V: TRBV6-1; J: TRBJ2-7; size: few; D: TRBD1; CDR3: CASSNPGTAQYEQYF; DNA: TGTGCCAGCAGTAATCCCGGGACAGCGCAGTACGAGCAGTACTTC
V: TRBV4-2; J: TRBJ2-1; size: -; D: -; CDR3: CASSQEAGQNYNEQFF; DNA: TGTGCCAGCAGCCAAGAAGCGGGACAGAACTACAATGAGCAGTTCTTC
V: TRBV20-1; J: TRBJ2-1; size: -; D: -; CDR3: CSAKGSRPPYEQFF; DNA: TGCAGTGCTAAAGGGAGCCGACCCCCCTATGAGCAGTTCTTC
V: TRBV29-1; J: TRBJ2-7; size: many; D: -; CDR3: CSVETASYEQYF; DNA: TGCAGCGTTGAGACAGCTTCCTACGAGCAGTACTTC
V: TRBV7-2; J: TRBJ1-1; size: few; D: -; CDR3: CASSLAPQGASAFF; DNA: TGTGCCAGCAGCTTAGCGCCACAGGGAGCGTCCGCTTTCTTT
V: TRBV7-9; J: TRBJ2-1; size: -; D: TRBD2; CDR3: CASSYGLAGPFTFF; DNA: TGTGCCAGCAGCTACGGACTAGCGGGGCCATTCACGTTCTTC
V: TRBV13; J: TRBJ2-1; size: once; D: -; CDR3: CACSEPSSGSYNEQFF; DNA: TGTGCCTGCAGCGAACCCTCGAGCGGTTCCTACAATGAGCAGTTCTTC
V: TRBV7-8; J: TRBJ2-1; size: few; D: TRBD1; CDR3: CASRRLRDRVTGQFF; DNA: TGTGCCAGCAGACGACTTAGGGACAGGGTAACGGGGCAGTTCTTC
V: TRBV28; J: TRBJ2-3; size: -; D: -; CDR3: CASSLGFTDTQYF; DNA: TGTGCCAGCAGTTTAGGGTTCACAGATACGCAGTATTTT
V: TRBV11-2; J: TRBJ1-1; size: -; D: -; CDR3: CAGSFRGRWNTEAFF; DNA: TGTGCCGGCAGCTTTCGCGGACGTTGGAACACTGAAGCTTTCTTT
V: TRBV10-3; J: TRBJ2-7; size: few; D: TRBD2; CDR3: CAILGTTSPPYEQYF; DNA: TGTGCCATACTAGGGACTACCTCGCCCCCCTACGAGCAGTACTTC
V: TRBV6-2/TRBV6-3; J: TRBJ2-1; size: -; D: -; CDR3: CASSYSVGRIADEQFF; DNA: TGTGCCAGCAGTTACTCTGTGGGAAGGATTGCGGATGAGCAGTTCTTC
V: TRBV7-2; J: TRBJ2-7; size: few; D: -; CDR3: CASSFLTAPTIRYEQYF; DNA: TGTGCCAGCAGCTTCCTTACGGCTCCTACAATCCGCTACGAGCAGTACTTC
V: TRBV10-3; J: TRBJ2-1; size: few; D: TRBD1; CDR3: CAIRPTGGEGNEQFF; DNA: TGTGCCATCAGACCAACAGGGGGCGAGGGTAATGAGCAGTTCTTC
V: TRBV12-3/TRBV12-4; J: TRBJ2-3; size: -; D: TRBD2; CDR3: CASSAGTSPVDTQYF; DNA: TGTGCCAGCAGTGCCGGGACTAGCCCGGTCGATACGCAGTATTTT
V: TRBV29-1; J: TRBJ2-3; size: many; D: -; CDR3: CSVRALFTDTQYF; DNA: TGCAGCGTCAGAGCCCTTTTCACAGATACGCAGTATTTT
V: TRBV29-1; J: TRBJ1-1; size: once; D: TRBD1; CDR3: CSGTDRAYEAFF; DNA: TGCAGCGGAACCGACAGGGCCTATGAAGCTTTCTTT
V: TRBV2; J: TRBJ2-7; size: -; D: TRBD2; CDR3: CASRRSAGGPHYEQYF; DNA: TGTGCCAGTCGAAGGTCGGCGGGAGGCCCCCACTACGAGCAGTACTTC
V: TRBV29-1; J: TRBJ2-2; size: many; D: -; CDR3: CSVGGQGTTGELFF; DNA: TGCAGCGTTGGGGGCCAGGGGACCACCGGGGAGCTGTTTTTT
V: TRBV5-1; J: TRBJ2-3; size: many; D: -; CDR3: CASSLGGGGTDTQYF; DNA: TGCGCCAGCAGCTTGGGAGGCGGAGGCACAGATACGCAGTATTTT
V: TRBV20-1; J: TRBJ2-7; size: -; D: -; CDR3: CSARDAETYEQYF; DNA: TGCAGTGCTAGAGATGCGGAAACCTACGAGCAGTACTTC
V: TRBV28; J: TRBJ2-3; size: -; D: -; CDR3: CASPPRTAGYGDTQYF; DNA: TGTGCCAGCCCCCCGAGGACAGCGGGATATGGGGATACGCAGTATTTT
V: TRBV9; J: TRBJ2-3; size: -; D: TRBD2; CDR3: CASSPRDYTDTQYF; DNA: TGTGCCAGCAGCCCTCGGGACTACACAGATACGCAGTATTTT
V: TRBV11-1; J: TRBJ2-2; size: -; D: TRBD2; CDR3: CASSRTSGIPTGELFF; DNA: TGTGCCAGCAGCCGGACTAGCGGGATTCCCACCGGGGAGCTGTTTTTT
V: TRBV20-1; J: TRBJ1-4; size: many; D: TRBD1; CDR3: CSATPGTGIGKLFF; DNA: TGCAGTGCTACGCCCGGGACAGGGATTGGAAAACTGTTTTTT
V: TRBV15; J: TRBJ2-5; size: many; D: -; CDR3: CATSGFLQGFETQYF; DNA: TGTGCCACCAGCGGTTTTCTGCAGGGTTTTGAGACCCAGTACTTC
V: TRBV12-3/TRBV12-4; J: TRBJ2-7; size: few; D: -; CDR3: CASTPSGIHEQYF; DNA: TGTGCCAGCACCCCATCAGGGATCCACGAGCAGTACTTC
V: TRBV28; J: TRBJ2-1; size: few; D: TRBD2; CDR3: CASSLRSGRAGNEQFF; DNA: TGTGCCAGCAGTTTGCGTAGCGGGAGGGCCGGGAATGAGCAGTTCTTC
V: TRBV18; J: TRBJ1-3; size: -; D: TRBD1; CDR3: CASSSDRDRLIF; DNA: TGTGCCAGCTCATCAGACCGGGACAGGCTCATTTTT